These 8 T cell receptor beta chains originate from one sample sequenced in a study of blood T cell repertoires in COVID-19. Sequencing was performed with immunoSEQ multiplex PCR; in TCRdb, only in-frame clones are kept and a portion is missing. Of 200,000 to 250,000 clones in the sample, about 87% are singletons; the top ten hold roughly 2.5%. The sequenced material came from PBMCs or T cells enriched from blood (not recorded which). These receptors all stem from a woman aged 30 to 39 who had recovered from COVID-19.

This rearrangement joins TRBV28 to TRBJ1-1; the D gene is possibly TRBD1 (6 bases). This CDR3 is built from 15 residues. The V gene lost 2 bases and the J gene lost 5 bases, with 15 bases spanning the gap. Germline lookup yields CDR1 MDHEN and CDR2 SYDVKM. The CDR3 here is CASSLSPRRGTEAFF. DNA of the CDR3: TGTGCCAGCAGTTTAAGCCCCCGCAGGGGAACTGAAGCTTTCTTT.

This rearrangement joins TRBV29-1 to TRBJ1-1; 8 positions match TRBD1. The CDR3 has 12 amino acids. Germline CDR1 is SQVTM and CDR2 is ANQGSEA. V was clipped by 6 bases and J by 0 bases; unmatched bases: 0. The CDR3 coding sequence is TGCAGCGTGGGACAGGTGAACACTGAAGCTTTCTTT. Amino acids: CSVGQVNTEAFF.

V and J are TRBV4-3 and TRBJ2-1; TRBD2 aligns across 8 bases. From germline, CDR1 is LGHNA and CDR2 YSLEER. CDR3 length: 14 amino acids. The junction had 3 bases not matched to a gene; V was cut back by 1 base and J by 7 bases. CDR3 amino acids: CASSQGGGLNEQFF. DNA of the CDR3: TGCGCCAGCAGCCAAGGCGGGGGGCTGAATGAGCAGTTCTTC.

The genes are TRBV10-3 and TRBJ2-5; TRBD1 agrees at 8 bases. V lost 8 bases, J lost 3 bases, and 8 bases stayed unmatched. The V gene's germline CDR1 is ENHRY and CDR2 SYGVKD. This CDR3 comprises 14 residues. The chain's CDR3 is CAIGGGQGKETQYF. The CDR3 nucleotides are TGTGCCATCGGGGGTGGACAGGGAAAAGAGACCCAGTACTTC.

The table lists this clone with a few counts. V and J are TRBV6-5 and TRBJ1-5; 8 bases are a match to TRBD1. The CDR3 is 13 amino acids. V was pared by 7 bases and J by 6 bases, with 5 bases of the junction left unmatched. Germline V gives CDR1 MNHEY, CDR2 SVGAGI. The CDR3 DNA is TGTGCCAGCATGGACAGGGAGGGTCAGCCCCAGCATTTT. This sequence encodes CASMDREGQPQHF.

This rearrangement joins TRBV2 to TRBJ1-5, with TRBD1 as a possible D gene (5 bases). CDR3 size: 14 residues. Germline V gene data show CDR1 as SNHLY and CDR2 as FYNNEI. V dropped 6 bases and J dropped 5 bases, with 14 bases sitting between them. CDR3 in amino acids: CASREWAQDQPQHF. CDR3 in DNA: TGTGCCAGCAGGGAGTGGGCACAGGATCAGCCCCAGCATTTT.

The chain has TRBV25-1 and TRBJ1-6, with D unclear. V was pared by 0 bases and J by 9 bases, with 6 bases between. There are 13 residues in the CDR3. In germline, CDR1 is MGHDK, CDR2 SYGVNS. This chain's CDR3 is CASSEYPSSPLHF. The CDR3 DNA sequence: TGTGCCAGCAGTGAATATCCGAGTTCACCCCTCCACTTT.

The chain combines TRBV6-1 with TRBJ1-2; 7 bases match TRBD1. Germline V gene sequence: CDR1 MNHNS, CDR2 SASEGT. CDR3 length: 14 residues. V lost 0 bases and J lost 4; bases outside the gene matches: 2. The CDR3 region is CASSEAGQIYGYTF. CDR3 sequence (DNA): TGTGCCAGCAGTGAAGCGGGACAGATCTATGGCTACACCTTC.